Listed here is a single T cell receptor (beta chain). This clonotype was seen a handful of times. The antigen it recognizes is unknown. There are no base qualities to consult, and no much larger clone falls within one base. The donors were around 39 Caucasian individuals from Russia, aged 6 to 90 years, who were systemically healthy. Each donor gave about 9.7 milliliters of peripheral blood, drawn into EDTA-treated Vacutainer tubes. Ficoll-Paque density-gradient centrifugation was used to isolate PBMCs, with at least 6.5 million per sample. Trizol reagent was used to extract total RNA from PBMCs, with at least 5.5 micrograms per sample. The percentages of naive CD45RAhigh/CD27high T cells were determined by flow cytometry on a PBMC aliquot from every donor. This entry comes from a study of blood T cells in healthy people across ages (dated by TCRdb to 2014 to 2015). Notes on the research overall: Template switching captured roughly one uniquely barcoded TCR beta cDNA molecule per two T cells in model experiments. To track age-related changes in TCR beta repertoire diversity, the study relied on deep sequencing normalized with unique cDNA molecular identifiers. The donors were divided into four age groups: young (average around 15 years), middle-aged (about 40), aged (approximately 62) and long-lived (roughly 82). To avoid experimental bias, donors of different ages were randomly spread across the sequencing lanes. For two donors (one aged 18 to 30 and one aged 80 or older), the study analyzed two additional independent replicas of 1 million unique cDNA reads from the same blood draw.

V is reduced by 4 bases and J by 0 bases, leaving a spacing of 13 bases between them. Spanning cysteine to phenylalanine, the CDR3 consists of 15 amino acids. Only CDR3 DNA remains: 45 bases, in frame from the first base. Study-wide findings and limitations: Observed TCR beta diversity correlated strongly with the percentage of naive T cells measured by flow cytometry. Compared with the aged group, more naive CD4+ T cells, fewer expanded clones and increased TCR diversity were shown by the long-lived group, suggesting age selection. Observed TCR beta diversity per million T cells fell roughly linearly with age, and a significant reduction was already apparent by age around 39. Bulk unsorted PBMC profiling prevented conclusive comparison of naive and antigen-experienced compartments. Total diversity estimates from one million sequenced T cells were considered lower bounds and underestimates. Because donor CMV infection status was unknown, age-related changes in expanded clonotypes were potentially confounded.

Libraries were built with 5' RACE. The instrument was an Illumina HiSeq 2500. A second 7 to 11 cycle PCR used a sample-barcoded 5' primer and a J-beta primer mix. A template-switch 5' adaptor carrying 12 random nucleotides introduced a unique molecular identifier onto each TCR beta cDNA molecule. Each sample yielded at least 2.5 million CDR3-containing paired-end reads. First-strand cDNA was synthesized from all RNA with the Mint cDNA synthesis kit, primed by a TRBC-specific oligonucleotide. After uracil-DNA glycosylase treatment, a first 18-cycle PCR used universal primers M1SS and BC2_uni_R on all cDNA. As for how the authors treated the data: Normalization of each sample was performed by random selection of 1 million high-quality reads, each carrying a distinct molecular identifier. Reads sharing molecular identifiers were discarded rather than binned into consensus sequences. MiTCR, run with a Q25 quality threshold and the strictest error-elimination algorithm, handled CDR3 identification, clonotype clustering and error correction. A nonparametric unseen species model using Euler transformation provided a lower-bound estimate of total TCR beta diversity. Using fastp at Q25 and MiXCR, TCRdb reprocessed the public reads and kept productive beta chains. Identical CDR3 protein sequences are pooled into one entry, listed with their most common genes and DNA. TCRdb, rather than the study authors, made the V and J calls. For this sample the table gives hundreds of thousands of distinct CDR3 sequences, of which around 43% were detected only once. The ten largest clones represent roughly a fifth of the sample.

The chain joins TRBV12-3 or TRBV12-4 to TRBJ2-7; the D segment may tentatively be TRBD1 or TRBD2, each giving 6 matched bases. Sequenced: blood. This receptor was taken from a man between 60 and 75 years old in good health. Here the CDR3 is given as CASSWGDKSSYEQYF. The DNA sequence reads TGTGCCAGCAGTTGGGGGGACAAGAGCTCCTACGAGCAGTACTTC.